Listed below are T cell receptor beta chains from one sample, sequenced in a study of CD8 T cells in Susac syndrome. One entry per CDR3 protein results from TCRdb running MiXCR on the immunoSEQ multiplex PCR reads. The table lists 150,000 to 200,000 distinct CDR3 sequences, roughly 95% of them singletons, with about 0.12% in the top ten. Sequencing was carried out using CD4+ T cells from PBMCs. The receptor source for this set is a human donor with Susac syndrome. The CDR3 runs from the conserved cysteine through the conserved F or W. A D gene is named only where the DNA matches it firmly. Rows give clone size only sometimes, using once, few, many, or a class for an expanded clone.

abundance,d_gene,v_gene,j_gene,CDR3aa,CDR3nt
-,-,TRBV29-1,TRBJ2-1,CSVGRRVDNEQFF,TGCAGCGTTGGGCGCAGGGTGGATAATGAGCAGTTCTTC
-,-,TRBV5-6,TRBJ2-6,CASSFQEGTNVLTF,TGTGCCAGCAGCTTTCAAGAGGGGACCAACGTCCTGACTTTC
-,-,TRBV9,TRBJ1-4,CASSAVNPANEKLFF,TGTGCCAGCAGCGCGGTCAACCCAGCTAATGAAAAACTGTTTTTT
-,-,TRBV6-5,TRBJ2-7,CASTGSVYEQYF,TGTGCCAGCACGGGGTCCGTTTACGAGCAGTACTTC
-,TRBD2,TRBV2,TRBJ2-1,CASSEWAGVSYNEQFF,TGTGCCAGCAGTGAGTGGGCGGGGGTATCCTACAATGAGCAGTTCTTC
-,-,TRBV15,TRBJ2-5,CATSSQGGQETQYF,TGTGCCACCAGCAGTCAGGGGGGGCAAGAGACCCAGTACTTC
-,TRBD2,TRBV9,TRBJ2-3,CASSRLAGLTDTQYF,TGTGCCAGCAGCCGACTAGCGGGACTTACAGATACGCAGTATTTT
-,TRBD1,TRBV15,TRBJ2-3,CATSRDLQGAADTQYF,TGTGCCACCAGCAGAGATCTTCAGGGGGCGGCAGATACGCAGTATTTT
once,TRBD1,TRBV12-5,TRBJ2-1,CASGGREGGSYNEQFF,TGTGCTAGTGGAGGGAGAGAAGGGGGCAGCTACAATGAGCAGTTCTTC
-,TRBD2,TRBV18,TRBJ2-1,CASSPGGRAGEQFF,TGTGCCAGCTCACCAGGCGGGAGGGCCGGGGAGCAGTTCTTC
-,-,TRBV28,TRBJ2-5,CASKRANQETQYF,TGTGCCAGCAAAAGGGCGAACCAAGAGACCCAGTACTTC
-,TRBD2,TRBV3-1,TRBJ2-7,CASSQVTSGVEQYF,TGTGCCAGCAGCCAAGTAACTAGCGGCGTCGAGCAGTACTTC
-,TRBD2,TRBV5-1,TRBJ2-2,CASSRTSHTGELFF,TGCGCCAGCTCACGGACTAGCCACACCGGGGAGCTGTTTTTT
-,TRBD1,TRBV30,TRBJ1-2,CAWSAPGQRHYGYTF,TGTGCCTGGAGTGCCCCGGGACAGAGACACTATGGCTACACCTTC
-,TRBD2,TRBV4-3,TRBJ2-7,CASSPSGRAYEQYF,TGCGCCAGCAGTCCCAGCGGGAGGGCATACGAGCAGTACTTC
-,-,TRBV5-1,TRBJ1-5,CAKKDQPQHF,TGCGCCAAGAAAGATCAGCCCCAGCATTTT
-,-,TRBV4-3,TRBJ2-3,CASSQVMSVTQYF,TGCGCCAGCAGCCAAGTTATGTCGGTTACGCAGTATTTT
once,TRBD2,TRBV14,TRBJ2-7,CASNSGRPSYEQYF,TGTGCCAGCAATAGCGGGAGACCCTCCTACGAGCAGTACTTC